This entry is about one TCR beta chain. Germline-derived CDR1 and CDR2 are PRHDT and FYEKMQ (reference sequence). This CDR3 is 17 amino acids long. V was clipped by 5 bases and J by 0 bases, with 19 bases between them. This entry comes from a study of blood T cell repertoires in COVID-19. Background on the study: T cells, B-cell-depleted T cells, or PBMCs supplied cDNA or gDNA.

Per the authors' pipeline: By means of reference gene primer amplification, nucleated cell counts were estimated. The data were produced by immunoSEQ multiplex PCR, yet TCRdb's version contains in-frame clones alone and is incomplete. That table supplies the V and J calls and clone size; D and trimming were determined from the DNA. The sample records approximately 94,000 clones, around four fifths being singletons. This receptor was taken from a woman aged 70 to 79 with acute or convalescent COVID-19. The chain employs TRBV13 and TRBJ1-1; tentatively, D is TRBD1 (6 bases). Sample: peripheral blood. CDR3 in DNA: TGTGCCAGCAGCCGAAATCTCGGACAGACCTTGAACACTGAAGCTTTCTTT. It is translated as CASSRNLGQTLNTEAFF.